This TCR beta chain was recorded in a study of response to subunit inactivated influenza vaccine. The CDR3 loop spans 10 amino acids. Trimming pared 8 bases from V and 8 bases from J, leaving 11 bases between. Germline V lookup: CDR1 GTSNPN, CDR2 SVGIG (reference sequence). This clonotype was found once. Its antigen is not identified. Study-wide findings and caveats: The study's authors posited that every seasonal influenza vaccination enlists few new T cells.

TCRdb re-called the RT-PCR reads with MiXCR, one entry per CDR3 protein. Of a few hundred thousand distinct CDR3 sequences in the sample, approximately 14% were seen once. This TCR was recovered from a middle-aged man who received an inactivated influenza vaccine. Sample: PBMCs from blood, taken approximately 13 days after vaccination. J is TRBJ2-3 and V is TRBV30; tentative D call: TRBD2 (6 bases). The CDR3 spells CAGGFSTQYF. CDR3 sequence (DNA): TGTGCCGGGGGGTTTAGTACGCAGTATTTT. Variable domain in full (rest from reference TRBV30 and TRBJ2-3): SQTIHQWPATLVQPVGSPLSLECTVEGTSNPNLYWYRQAAGRGLQLLFYSVGIGQISSEVPQNLSASRPQDRQFILSSKKLLLSDSGFYLCAGGFSTQYFGPGTRLTVL.